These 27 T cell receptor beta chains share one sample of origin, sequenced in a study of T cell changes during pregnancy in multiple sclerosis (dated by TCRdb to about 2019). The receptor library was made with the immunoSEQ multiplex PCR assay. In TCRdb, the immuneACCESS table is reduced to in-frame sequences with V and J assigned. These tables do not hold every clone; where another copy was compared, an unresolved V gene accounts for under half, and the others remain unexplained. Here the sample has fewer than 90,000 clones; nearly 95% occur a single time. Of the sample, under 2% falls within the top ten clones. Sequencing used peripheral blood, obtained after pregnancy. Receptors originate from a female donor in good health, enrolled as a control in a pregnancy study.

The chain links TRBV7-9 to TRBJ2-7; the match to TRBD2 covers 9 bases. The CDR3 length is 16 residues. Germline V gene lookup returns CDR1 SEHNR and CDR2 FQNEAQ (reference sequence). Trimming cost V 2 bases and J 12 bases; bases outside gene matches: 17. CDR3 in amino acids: CASSLSGSSGILHRYF. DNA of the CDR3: TGTGCCAGCAGCTTATCGGGGTCTAGCGGGATTCTCCACAGGTACTTC.

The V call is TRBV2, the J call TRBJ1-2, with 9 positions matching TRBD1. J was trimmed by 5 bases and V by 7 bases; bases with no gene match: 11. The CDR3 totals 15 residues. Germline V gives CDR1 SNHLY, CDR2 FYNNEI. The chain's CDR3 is CASTRGQGGSYGYTF. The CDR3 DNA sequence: TGTGCCAGCACTAGGGGACAGGGTGGATCATATGGCTACACCTTC.

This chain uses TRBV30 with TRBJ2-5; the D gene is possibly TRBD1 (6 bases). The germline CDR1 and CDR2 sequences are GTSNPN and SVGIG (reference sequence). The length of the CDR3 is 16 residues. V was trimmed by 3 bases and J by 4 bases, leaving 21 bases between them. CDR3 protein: CAWRRGQLKIGETQYF. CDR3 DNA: TGTGCCTGGAGGCGCGGACAGCTCAAGATAGGAGAGACCCAGTACTTC.

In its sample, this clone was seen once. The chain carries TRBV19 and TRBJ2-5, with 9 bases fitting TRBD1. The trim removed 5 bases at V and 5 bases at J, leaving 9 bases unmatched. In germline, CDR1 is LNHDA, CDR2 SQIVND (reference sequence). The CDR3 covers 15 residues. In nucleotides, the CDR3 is TGTGCCAGTAGTTCCAGACAGGGGGGAAGGGAGACCCAGTACTTC. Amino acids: CASSSRQGGRETQYF. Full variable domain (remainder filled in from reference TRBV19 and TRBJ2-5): DGGITQSPKYLFRKEGQNVTLSCEQNLNHDAMYWYRQDPGQGLRLIYYSQIVNDFQKGDIAEGYSVSREKKESFPLTVTSAQKNPTAFYLCASSSRQGGRETQYFGPGTRLLVL.

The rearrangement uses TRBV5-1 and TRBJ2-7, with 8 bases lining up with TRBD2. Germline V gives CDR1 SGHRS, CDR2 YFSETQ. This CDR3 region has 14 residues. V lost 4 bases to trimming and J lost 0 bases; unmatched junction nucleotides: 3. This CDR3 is CASSPSGSSYEQYF. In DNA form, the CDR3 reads TGCGCCAGCAGCCCCAGCGGGAGCTCCTACGAGCAGTACTTC.

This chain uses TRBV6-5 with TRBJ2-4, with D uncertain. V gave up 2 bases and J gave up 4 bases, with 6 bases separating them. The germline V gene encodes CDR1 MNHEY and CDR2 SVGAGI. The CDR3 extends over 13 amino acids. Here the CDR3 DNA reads TGTGCCAGCAGTTACGACGGGAAAAACATTCAGTACTTC. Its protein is CASSYDGKNIQYF.

The CDR3 bases are TGTGCCAGCAGTACGGGGACACAGAACACCGGGGAGCTGTTTTTT. This encodes CASSTGTQNTGELFF. The gene calls are TRBV6-5 and TRBJ2-2, with a possible D match to TRBD1 (6 bases). Trimming pared 5 bases from V and 1 base from J, leaving 11 bases between. There are 15 residues in the CDR3. Germline values: CDR1 MNHEY, CDR2 SVGAGI.

In DNA form, the CDR3 reads TGCGCCAGCAGCTTGCTACAGGCCCCCTACAATGAGCAGTTCTTC. Translating it yields CASSLLQAPYNEQFF. The V gene is TRBV5-1, the J gene TRBJ2-1; maybe TRBD1 (5 bases). This CDR3 has 15 amino acids. V lost 1 base and J 2 bases, leaving 10 bases between the germline ends. The germline V gene encodes CDR1 SGHRS and CDR2 YFSETQ.

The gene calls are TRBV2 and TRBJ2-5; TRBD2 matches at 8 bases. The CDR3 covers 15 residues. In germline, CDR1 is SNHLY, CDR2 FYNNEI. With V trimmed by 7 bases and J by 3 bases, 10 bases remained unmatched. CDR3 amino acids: CASTLEGSGEETQYF. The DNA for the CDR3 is TGTGCCAGCACCCTAGAGGGTAGCGGGGAAGAGACCCAGTACTTC.

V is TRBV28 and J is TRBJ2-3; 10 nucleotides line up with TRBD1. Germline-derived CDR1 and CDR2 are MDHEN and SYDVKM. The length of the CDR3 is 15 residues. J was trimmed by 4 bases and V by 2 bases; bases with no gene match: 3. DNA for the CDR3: TGTGCCAGCAGTTTAAGGGACAGGGGAGCAGATACGCAGTATTTT. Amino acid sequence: CASSLRDRGADTQYF.

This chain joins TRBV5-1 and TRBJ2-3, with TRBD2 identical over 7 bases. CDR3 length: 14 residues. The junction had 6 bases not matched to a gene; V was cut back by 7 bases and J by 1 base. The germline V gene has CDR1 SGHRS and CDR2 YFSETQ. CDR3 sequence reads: CASSGLAGTDTQYF. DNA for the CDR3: TGCGCCAGCTCCGGCCTAGCGGGCACAGATACGCAGTATTTT.

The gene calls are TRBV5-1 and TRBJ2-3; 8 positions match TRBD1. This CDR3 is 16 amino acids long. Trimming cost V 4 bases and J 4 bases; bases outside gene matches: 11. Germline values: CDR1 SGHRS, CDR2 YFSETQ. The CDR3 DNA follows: TGCGCCAGCAGCCGGTGGAACAGGGGGGAGTCAGATACGCAGTATTTT. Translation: CASSRWNRGESDTQYF.

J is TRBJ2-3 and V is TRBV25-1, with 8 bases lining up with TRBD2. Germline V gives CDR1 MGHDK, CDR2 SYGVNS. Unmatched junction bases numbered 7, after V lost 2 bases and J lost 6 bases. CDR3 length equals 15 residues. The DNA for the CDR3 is TGTGCCAGCAGTGAAGCTCCCGGGAGGGCCGATACGCAGTATTTT. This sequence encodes CASSEAPGRADTQYF. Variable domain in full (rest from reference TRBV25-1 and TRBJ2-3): EADIYQTPRYLVIGTGKKITLECSQTMGHDKMYWYQQDPGMELHLIHYSYGVNSTEKGDLSSESTVSRIRTEHFPLTLESARPSHTSQYLCASSEAPGRADTQYFGPGTRLTVL.

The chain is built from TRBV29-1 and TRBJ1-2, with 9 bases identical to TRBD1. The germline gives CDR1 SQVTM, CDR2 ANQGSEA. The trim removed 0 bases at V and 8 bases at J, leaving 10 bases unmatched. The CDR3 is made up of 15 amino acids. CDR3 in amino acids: CSVEDPLQGAEGYTF. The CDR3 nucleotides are TGCAGCGTTGAAGATCCCTTACAGGGGGCCGAGGGCTACACCTTC.

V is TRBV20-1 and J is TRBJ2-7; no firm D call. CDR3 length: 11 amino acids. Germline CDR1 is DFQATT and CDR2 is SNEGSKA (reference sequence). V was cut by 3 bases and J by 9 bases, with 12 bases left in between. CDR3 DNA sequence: TGCAGTGCTAGTACTGGCGGCGGGCAGTACTTC. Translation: CSASTGGGQYF.

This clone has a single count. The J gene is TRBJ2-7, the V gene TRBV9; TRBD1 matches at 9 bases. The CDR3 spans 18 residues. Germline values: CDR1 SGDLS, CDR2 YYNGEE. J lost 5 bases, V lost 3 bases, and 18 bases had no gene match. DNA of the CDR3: TGTGCCAGCAGCGCGCGGGGGACAGGGTCCCTCCTGTCCCACGAGCAGTACTTC. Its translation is CASSARGTGSLLSHEQYF. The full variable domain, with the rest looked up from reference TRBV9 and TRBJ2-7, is DSGVTQTPKHLITATGQRVTLRCSPRSGDLSVYWYQQSLDQGLQFLIQYYNGEERAKGNILERFSAQQFPDLHSELNLSSLELGDSALYFCASSARGTGSLLSHEQYFGPGTRLTVT.

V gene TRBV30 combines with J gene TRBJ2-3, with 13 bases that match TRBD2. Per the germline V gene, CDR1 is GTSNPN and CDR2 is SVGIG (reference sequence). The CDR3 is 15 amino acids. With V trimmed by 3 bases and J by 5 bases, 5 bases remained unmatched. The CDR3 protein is CAWRLAGGPIDTQYF. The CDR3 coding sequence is TGTGCCTGGAGACTAGCGGGAGGGCCGATAGATACGCAGTATTTT.

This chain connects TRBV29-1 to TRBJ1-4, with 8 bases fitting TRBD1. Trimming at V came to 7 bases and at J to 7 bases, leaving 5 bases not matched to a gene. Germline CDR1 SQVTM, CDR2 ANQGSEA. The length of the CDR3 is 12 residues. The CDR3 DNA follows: TGCAGCGCTACAGGGGGGAGTGAAAAACTGTTTTTT. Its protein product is CSATGGSEKLFF. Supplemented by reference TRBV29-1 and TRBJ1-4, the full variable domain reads SAVISQKPSRDICQRGTSLTIQCQVDSQVTMMFWYRQQPGQSLTLIATANQGSEATYESGFVIDKFPISRPNLTFSTLTVSNMSPEDSSIYLCSATGGSEKLFFGSGTQLSVL.

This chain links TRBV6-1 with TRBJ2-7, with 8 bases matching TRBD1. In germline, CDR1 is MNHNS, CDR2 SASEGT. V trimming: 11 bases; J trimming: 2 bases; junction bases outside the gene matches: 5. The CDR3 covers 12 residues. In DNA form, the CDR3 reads TGTGCCGGACGGACAGGGCCCTACGAGCAGTACTTC. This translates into CAGRTGPYEQYF.

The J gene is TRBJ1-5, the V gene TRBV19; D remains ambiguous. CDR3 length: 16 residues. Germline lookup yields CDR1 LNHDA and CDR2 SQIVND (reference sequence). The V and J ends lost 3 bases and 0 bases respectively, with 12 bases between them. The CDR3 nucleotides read TGTGCCAGTAGTATCCACCAGGAATATAGCAATCAGCCCCAGCATTTT. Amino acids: CASSIHQEYSNQPQHF.

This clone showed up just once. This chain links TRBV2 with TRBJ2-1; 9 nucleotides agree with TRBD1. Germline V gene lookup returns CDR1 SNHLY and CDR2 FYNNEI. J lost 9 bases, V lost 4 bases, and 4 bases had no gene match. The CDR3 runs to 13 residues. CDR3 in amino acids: CASSGGQGGEQFF. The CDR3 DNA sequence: TGTGCCAGCAGTGGGGGACAGGGCGGTGAGCAGTTCTTC.

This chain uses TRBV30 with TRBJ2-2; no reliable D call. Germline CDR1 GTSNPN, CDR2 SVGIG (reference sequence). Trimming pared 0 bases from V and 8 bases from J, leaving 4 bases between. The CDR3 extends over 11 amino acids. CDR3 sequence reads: CAWSVTGELFF. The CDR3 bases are TGTGCCTGGAGTGTAACAGGGGAGCTGTTTTTT.

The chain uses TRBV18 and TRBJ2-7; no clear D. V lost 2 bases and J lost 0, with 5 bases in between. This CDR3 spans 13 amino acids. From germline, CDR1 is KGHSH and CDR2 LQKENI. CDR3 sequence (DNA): TGTGCCAGCTCACCATCGTCCTCCTACGAGCAGTACTTC. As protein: CASSPSSSYEQYF.

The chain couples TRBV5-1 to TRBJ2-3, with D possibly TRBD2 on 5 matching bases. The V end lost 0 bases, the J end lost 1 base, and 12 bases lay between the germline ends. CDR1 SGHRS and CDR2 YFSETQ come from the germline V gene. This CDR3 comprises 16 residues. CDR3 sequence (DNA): TGCGCCAGCAGCTTGGCCCGGGAAAGGGGCACAGATACGCAGTATTTT. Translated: CASSLARERGTDTQYF.

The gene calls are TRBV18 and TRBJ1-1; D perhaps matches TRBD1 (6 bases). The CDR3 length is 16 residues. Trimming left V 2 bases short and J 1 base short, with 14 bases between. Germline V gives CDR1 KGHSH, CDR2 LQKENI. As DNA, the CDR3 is TGTGCCAGCTCACCAGCTATCCCACAGGGGAACACTGAAGCTTTCTTT. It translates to CASSPAIPQGNTEAFF.

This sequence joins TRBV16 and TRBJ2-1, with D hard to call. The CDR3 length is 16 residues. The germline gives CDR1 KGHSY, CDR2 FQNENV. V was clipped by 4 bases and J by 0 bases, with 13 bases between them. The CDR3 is CASSPQTESSYNEQFF. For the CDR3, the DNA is TGTGCCAGCAGCCCGCAGACGGAGAGCTCCTACAATGAGCAGTTCTTC.

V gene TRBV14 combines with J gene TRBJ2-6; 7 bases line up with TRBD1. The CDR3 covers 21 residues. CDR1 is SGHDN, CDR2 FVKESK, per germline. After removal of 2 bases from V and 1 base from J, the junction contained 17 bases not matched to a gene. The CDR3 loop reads CASSQKVPGTARISGANVLTF. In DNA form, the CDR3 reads TGTGCCAGCAGCCAAAAGGTACCCGGGACAGCGAGAATTTCTGGGGCCAACGTCCTGACTTTC. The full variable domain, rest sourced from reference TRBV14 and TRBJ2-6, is EAGVTQFPSHSVIEKGQTVTLRCDPISGHDNLYWYRRVMGKEIKFLLHFVKESKQDESGMPNNRFLAERTGGTYSTLKVQPAELEDSGVYFCASSQKVPGTARISGANVLTFGAGSRLTVL.